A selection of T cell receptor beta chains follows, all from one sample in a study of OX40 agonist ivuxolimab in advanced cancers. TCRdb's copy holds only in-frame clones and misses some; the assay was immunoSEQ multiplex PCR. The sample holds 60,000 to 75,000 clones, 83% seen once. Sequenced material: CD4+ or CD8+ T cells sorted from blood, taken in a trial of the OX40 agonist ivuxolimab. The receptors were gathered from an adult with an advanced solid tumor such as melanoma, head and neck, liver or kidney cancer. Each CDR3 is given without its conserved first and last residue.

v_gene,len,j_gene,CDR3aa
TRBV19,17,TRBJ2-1,ASSIPPLWTAVTYNEQF
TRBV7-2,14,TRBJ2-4,ASSSSGVLAKNIQY
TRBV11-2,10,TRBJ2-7,ASSLVSYEQY
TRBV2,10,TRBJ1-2,AGRVRTSGYT
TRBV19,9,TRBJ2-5,ASGGGETQY
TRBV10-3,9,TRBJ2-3,AISGMGAQY
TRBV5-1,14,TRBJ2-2,ASSPPTGAGTGELF
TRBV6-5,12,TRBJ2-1,ASSYPGTEYEQF
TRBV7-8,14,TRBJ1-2,ASSLEWTGDSYGYT
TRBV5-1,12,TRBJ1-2,ASSRDTANYGYT
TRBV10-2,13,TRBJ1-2,ASTDRGVGRDGYT
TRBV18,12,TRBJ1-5,ASSPSPGNQPQH
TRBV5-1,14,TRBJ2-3,ASSSGGAITTDTQY
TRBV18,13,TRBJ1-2,ASSPGTRVENGYT
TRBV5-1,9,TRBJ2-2,ASSNLGELF
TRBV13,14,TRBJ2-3,ASSTKPREEVDTQY
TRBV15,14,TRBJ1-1,ATSRDLGTGDTEAF
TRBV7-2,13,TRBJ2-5,ASSPRQGRQETQY
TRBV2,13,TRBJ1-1,ASRTGLGGGTEAF
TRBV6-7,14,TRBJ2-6,ASSRLKRSRANVLT
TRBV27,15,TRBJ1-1,ASSLNRGLGSDTEAF
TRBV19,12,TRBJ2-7,ASSIPGLSYEQY
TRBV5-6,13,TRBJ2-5,ASSSRQGRGETQY
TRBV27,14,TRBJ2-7,ASSERQGSATYEQY
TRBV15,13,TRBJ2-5,ATSRMGRLEETQY
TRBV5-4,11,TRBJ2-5,ASSFGTQETQY
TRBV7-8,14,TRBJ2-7,ASSLKSGHLPYEQY
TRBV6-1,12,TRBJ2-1,ASSGVAASSEQF
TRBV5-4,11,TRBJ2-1,ASSPGLAGGQF
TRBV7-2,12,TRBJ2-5,ASSPTGGMETQY
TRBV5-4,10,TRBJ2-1,ASSLDNNEQF
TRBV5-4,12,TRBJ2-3,ASRRLGGTDTQY
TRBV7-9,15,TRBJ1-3,ASSLGQGRRSGNTIY
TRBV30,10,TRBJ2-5,AWSATTQTQY
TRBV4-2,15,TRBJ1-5,ASSQPQGLEGGKPQH
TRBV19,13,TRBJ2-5,ASSIAGAYQETQY
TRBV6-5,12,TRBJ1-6,ASSPSGSNSPLH
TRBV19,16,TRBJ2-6,ASRNPGQYTSGANVLT
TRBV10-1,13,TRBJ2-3,ASRSSGASTDTQY
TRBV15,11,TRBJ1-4,ATSGGGGEKLF
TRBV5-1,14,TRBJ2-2,ASNLIAGTNTGELF
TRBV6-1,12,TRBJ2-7,ASSITSSSYEQY
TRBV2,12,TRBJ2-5,ASRESRGEETQY
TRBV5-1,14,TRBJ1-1,ASSSSNTNRGTEAF
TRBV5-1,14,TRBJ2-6,ASSPGGSSGANVLT
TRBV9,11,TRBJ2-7,ASSALRDTEQY